This TCR beta chain was documented in a study of identical twins. General study results and limits: Interpretation of the results relied on cross-sectional statistical analysis and not on following the same donors. Partial confounding of zero-insertion analyses by invariant MAIT and iNKT cells was possible. Out-of-frame alpha sequences that twins shared showed excess low generation probability.

TCRdb recomputed calls from the 5' RACE reads with MiXCR, one row per CDR3 protein. The table has some 300,000 distinct CDR3 sequences, roughly 12% seen once. The CDR3 contains 15 residues. Deletions cut 1 base from V and 6 bases from J, with 12 bases between. Germline CDR1 is SGHVS and CDR2 is FQNEAQ. With regard to this clonotype: The antigen is undetermined.

These same records also appear under a second study, on yellow fever vaccine responses in identical twins. From that report: Convergence reportedly seemed to mark part of the twins' vaccine T cell response, with personalization marking the rest.

The sequence was collected from a young woman in good health. Input material: CD8+ T cells sorted from blood. The genes are TRBV7-8 and TRBJ2-2; D gene ambiguous. The CDR3 loop reads CASSLGLRVAGELFF. In DNA, the CDR3 is TGTGCCAGCAGCTTAGGTCTTAGGGTGGCCGGGGAGCTGTTTTTT.